Included here is one T cell receptor beta chain sequence, with context. Antigen: not known. This sample stems from a study of OX40 agonist ivuxolimab in advanced cancers. Background on the study: One patient with hepatocellular carcinoma and two with cutaneous melanoma, three in all, had partial responses.

Sampling of blood occurred at baseline, cycle 4 day 1, and cycle 7 day 1. Study-wide results and limits: The study observed clonal expansion of CD4+ and CD8+ blood T cells by week 6 at 0.1 to 3.0 mg/kg. Researchers did not establish what antigens the expanded peripheral T cells target.

Clones were read by immunoSEQ multiplex PCR, and TCRdb kept only the in-frame ones, dropping some. The table shows about 93,000 clones, with 80% to 90% occurring only once. Between the trimmed V and J ends, which lost 0 bases and 2 bases, there was a span of 10 bases. In germline, CDR1 is SGHAT, CDR2 FQDESV (reference sequence). The CDR3 is made up of 15 amino acids. The source of this sequence is an adult with an advanced solid tumor such as melanoma, head and neck, liver or kidney cancer. This material consisted of CD4+ or CD8+ T cells sorted from blood, taken in a trial of the OX40 agonist ivuxolimab. This chain uses TRBV11-1 with TRBJ2-5; tentatively, D is TRBD2 (6 bases). This CDR3 is CASSLATRGQETQYF. DNA of the CDR3: TGTGCCAGCAGCTTAGCGACTAGGGGACAAGAGACCCAGTACTTC. The entire variable domain, with the rest obtained from reference TRBV11-1 and TRBJ2-5, is as follows: EAEVAQSPRYKITEKSQAVAFWCDPISGHATLYWYRQILGQGPELLVQFQDESVVDDSQLPKDRFSAERLKGVDSTLKIQPAELGDSAMYLCASSLATRGQETQYFGPGTRLLVL.